The 14 T cell receptor beta chains presented below share a single source sample, sequenced in a study of control samples from healthy donors and cancer patients. Sequenced by immunoSEQ multiplex PCR; TCRdb stores in-frame clones only, minus some. The sample yields more than 75,000 clones, approximately 84% seen once. Sequences were obtained from PBMCs. Every receptor here comes from a man in his 70s with lung cancer.

The chain combines TRBV19 with TRBJ1-4, with a possible D match to TRBD1 (6 bases). Germline-derived CDR1 and CDR2 are LNHDA and SQIVND (reference sequence). This CDR3 spans 15 amino acids. The V end lost 4 bases, the J end lost 8 bases, and 17 bases lay between the germline ends. CDR3: CASSTGNRVTEKLFF. The CDR3 DNA reads as TGTGCCAGTAGTACTGGGAACAGGGTAACGGAAAAACTGTTTTTT.

The chain has TRBV5-1 and TRBJ2-3; D might be TRBD1 (6 bases). The germline V gene encodes CDR1 SGHRS and CDR2 YFSETQ. The ends were cut back, 4 bases at V and 5 bases at J, with 17 bases in the middle. The CDR3 covers 15 residues. CDR3: CASSQSGASKDTQYF. The CDR3 region has the DNA TGCGCCAGCAGCCAGTCAGGGGCCAGTAAAGATACGCAGTATTTT.

V is TRBV30 and J is TRBJ1-2; D is perhaps TRBD1 (5 bases). The CDR3 sequence is 13 residues long. V lost 6 bases, J lost 1 base, and 12 bases lay in between. In germline, CDR1 is GTSNPN, CDR2 SVGIG (reference sequence). Here the CDR3 DNA reads TGTGCCTGTGGGGGGACGGTTAACTATGGCTACACCTTC. Amino acids: CACGGTVNYGYTF.

This chain links TRBV28 with TRBJ1-2; no clear D gene. The CDR3 is 17 residues long. V was shortened by 5 bases and J by 0 bases, with 19 bases between the two germline ends. From germline, CDR1 is MDHEN and CDR2 SYDVKM. The DNA of the CDR3 is TGTGCCAGCAGTGGCCGGGCTATGGCGGGAGCTAACTATGGCTACACCTTC. Amino acid sequence: CASSGRAMAGANYGYTF.

About this clone: The same CDR3 can be traced to other DNA sequences in this sample. V gene TRBV7-2 combines with J gene TRBJ1-3; D possibly corresponds to TRBD1 (5 bases). Germline V gives CDR1 SGHTA, CDR2 FQGNSA. CDR3 length equals 15 residues. Trimming left V 2 bases short and J 4 bases short, with 12 bases between. The CDR3 region has the DNA TGTGCCAGCAGCTTAATTCCAGGGACGGGAAACACCATATATTTT. Its protein product is CASSLIPGTGNTIYF.

A single count supports this clone. This CDR3 reads CASSEPLAGAYNEQFF. In DNA form, the CDR3 reads TGTGCCAGCAGTGAACCGCTAGCGGGGGCCTACAATGAGCAGTTCTTC. The chain joins TRBV2 to TRBJ2-1; TRBD2 aligns across 10 bases. Germline loops: CDR1 SNHLY, CDR2 FYNNEI. This CDR3 comprises 16 residues. The J segment lost 2 bases and the V segment lost 2 bases, leaving 3 bases of the junction unmatched.

This chain uses TRBV10-1 with TRBJ1-1; D call uncertain. V was cut by 2 bases and J by 1 base, with 8 bases left in between. From germline, CDR1 is WNHNN and CDR2 SYGVQD (reference sequence). The CDR3 totals 14 residues. The CDR3 reads CASSETKSNTEAFF. In DNA form, the CDR3 reads TGCGCCAGCAGTGAGACTAAATCGAACACTGAAGCTTTCTTT.

This chain joins TRBV11-3 and TRBJ2-2; TRBD2 matches 11 bases. The CDR3 is 17 amino acids. The germline gives CDR1 SGHNT, CDR2 YENEEA. J gave up 2 bases and V 1 base, and 3 bases lay outside the gene matches. CDR3: CASSLALAGGNTGELFF. CDR3 coding DNA: TGTGCCAGCAGCTTAGCCCTAGCGGGGGGAAACACCGGGGAGCTGTTTTTT.

The J gene is TRBJ2-3, the V gene TRBV6-5; no reliable D call. The V and J ends lost 7 bases and 1 base respectively, with 12 bases between them. Per the germline V gene, CDR1 is MNHEY and CDR2 is SVGAGI. The CDR3 length is 14 residues. DNA for the CDR3: TGTGCCAGCACTGGTGTTGCCGGCACAGATACGCAGTATTTT. Amino acids: CASTGVAGTDTQYF.

This chain uses TRBV3-1 (or the pseudogene TRBV3-2) with TRBJ2-5; 11 bases fit TRBD2. The ends lost 3 bases at V and 3 bases at J; junction bases unmatched: 6. The germline V gene encodes CDR1 LGHDT and CDR2 YNNKEL (reference sequence). This CDR3 is 16 amino acids long. The CDR3: CASSQIAGGWKETQYF. For the CDR3, the DNA is TGTGCCAGCAGCCAGATAGCGGGGGGGTGGAAAGAGACCCAGTACTTC.

Only one count was recorded for this clone. This chain links TRBV18 with TRBJ2-7, with D tentatively TRBD2 (5 bases). This CDR3 contains 15 residues. CDR1 and CDR2 (germline): KGHSH, LQKENI. Trimming pared 2 bases from V and 2 bases from J, leaving 13 bases between. The CDR3 DNA sequence: TGTGCCAGCTCACCATCAGAGGGAAATACCTACGAGCAGTACTTC. Protein product: CASSPSEGNTYEQYF.

The J gene is TRBJ2-7, the V gene TRBV4-1; 11 bases line up with TRBD1. J gave up 3 bases and V 0 bases, and 1 base lay outside the gene matches. The CDR3 totals 15 residues. Germline lookup yields CDR1 MGHRA and CDR2 YSYEKL. CDR3 in amino acids: CASSQDGTGGYEQYF. CDR3 in DNA: TGCGCCAGCAGCCAAGATGGGACAGGGGGCTACGAGCAGTACTTC.

The V call is TRBV12-5, the J call TRBJ1-2; the D gene is possibly TRBD1 (5 bases). V lost 5 bases, J lost 4 bases, and 8 bases lay in between. Germline values: CDR1 LGHNT, CDR2 FRNRAP. The CDR3 has 12 amino acids. Here the CDR3 DNA reads TGTGCTAGTGGTCGGGACTTCTATGGCTACACCTTC. It codes for CASGRDFYGYTF.

The gene calls are TRBV5-1 and TRBJ2-1; 10 bases match TRBD1. V was pared by 0 bases and J by 6 bases, with 6 bases of the junction left unmatched. The CDR3 runs to 16 residues. Germline V gene data show CDR1 as SGHRS and CDR2 as YFSETQ. CDR3 loop: CASSLARGTGVNEQFF. The CDR3 region has the DNA TGCGCCAGCAGCTTGGCCAGGGGGACAGGGGTCAATGAGCAGTTCTTC.